The source of this TCR beta chain is a study of shared clonotypes between healthy human individuals (dated by TCRdb to 2020 to 2021). Regarding the study in general: The cohort comprised two women and a few men aged 18 to 49 years. For each donor, three plates each were used for CD4 naive and CD4 memory, two plates were used for CD8 naive, and one plate was used for CD8 memory. Blood TCR repertoires of roughly 5 healthy adults were deeply sequenced to estimate repertoire size and the extent of clonotype sharing between individuals. Per donor, leukapheresis produced somewhere between about 0.8 and 9 billion PBMCs. To increase sequencing depth and limit assay-specific biases, TCR repertoire library preparation and sequencing were carried out by different laboratories using diverse techniques. The paper as a whole reports these results and caveats: Sampling was restricted to blood, and TCR repertoires in tissues likely differ from the TCR repertoires found in blood. Compared with non-shared clonotypes, clonotypes shared by all four sorted-subset donors had higher generation probabilities. Estimated clonotype richness was generally larger for naive than for memory subsets. Even with the large sequencing depth, rarefaction of the sorted-subset datasets indicated that sequencing was incomplete. Pairwise subsampling led to the expectation that sequencing depth would affect the degree of clonotype sharing among donors. Approximately 5% of naive CD4, 3.5% of naive CD8, roughly 2.5% of memory CD4, and 0.4% of memory CD8 clonotypes were shared across several donors. Because the study included a small number of donors, the genetic and exposure-history diversity represented was limited.

Using the deep immunoSEQ assay, TCR CDR3 regions were amplified from genomic DNA by multiplex PCR. Extracted genomic DNA from each cell subset was spread evenly across all wells of several immunoSEQ 96-well plates, with each plate serving as a replicate. For sorted subsets, about 0.2 ug genomic DNA, equal to 30,000 or so T cell genomes, was loaded into each replicate PCR. Purified libraries were measured with a Qubit 3.0 fluorometer, size-checked on a Bioanalyzer 2100, and measured again with the KAPA Library Quantification kit. Every immunoSEQ 96-well plate was sequenced on a separate single-read 150-cycle Illumina NextSeq 550 flow cell. In the authors' own workflow: Because the immunoSEQ output included only junctional sequences and no quality scores, the filtering could not be the same as the filtering used for full-length reads. Sequences were annotated with PyIR, a Python wrapper for IgBLAST v1.9, and V/J genes and CDR3 were assigned using IMGT germline references. Reads were removed for weak V/J assignments (E-value above 1e-6), missing CDR3, stop codons, out-of-frame junctions, or ambiguous translated residues. V3J clonotypes were defined as sequences sharing an identical inferred V gene, J gene, and CDR3 amino acid sequence. The percentage overlap between two repertoires was calculated by dividing the number of shared unique clonotypes by the size of the smaller repertoire. Richness of each repertoire was evaluated using RTK rarefaction, the Chao1 estimator, and Recon v2.1 estimates of unobserved clonotypes. OLGA was used to compute generation probabilities for all TCRbeta clonotypes that the gDNA method yielded from a handful of donors. TCRdb took this table from immuneACCESS and kept in-frame rearrangements with V and J called. Such tables lack part of the clones; where checked against another copy, unresolved V genes explain under half of the gap, and the rest is unexplained. From that table come the V and J calls and clone size; the DNA was used to work out D and trimming. For this sample the table gives 2 million to 3 million clones, of which roughly 93% were detected only once. The ten largest make up about 0.34% of the sample.

Notes on this clone: This clone's antigen is unknown. No much larger clone is present one base from it, and per-base qualities are unavailable.

Donors were healthy HIV-negative adults with no recently reported acute infections or vaccinations. Every donor was a Caucasian adult residing in Nashville, Tennessee, USA. CD4+ T cells were enriched by magnetic negative selection, after which naive cells were positively selected on CD45RA and the negative fraction was taken as the memory subset. After blood collection by leukapheresis, PBMCs were isolated using Ficoll-Histopaque density gradient centrifugation and then cryopreserved in the vapor phase of liquid nitrogen. Analytical flow cytometry was used to check the purity and quantity of each magnetically sorted T cell population. Each sorted fraction had its genomic DNA isolated and then quantified by UV absorbance on a Nanodrop 2000c. Sequenced material: naive CD4+ T cells from PBMCs. The sample's cell subset or site label is to be understood as: CD45RA+ positively selected. The clonotype comes from a man between 18 and 29 years old in good health. Some clones in this sample may be carry-over from other donors' samples.

The CDR3 protein sequence reads: CASSPGLSGRDTQYF. The sequenced DNA: TGCGCCAGCAGCCCCGGACTATCCGGACGAGATACGCAGTATTTT. The receptor chain draws on TRBV5-1 and TRBJ2-3, with TRBD2 perhaps the D gene, on 6 matching bases. V is shortened by 4 bases, J by 5 bases, and the region joining them spans 17 bases. The germline V gene encodes CDR1 SGHRS and CDR2 YFSETQ. The CDR3 runs 15 residues from the cysteine to the phenylalanine. Here the CDR3 DNA is all that survives: 45 bases in frame from base 1.